This TCR beta chain was captured in a study of cytomegalovirus exposure and HLA in healthy donors. Study context: The same platform used for the 600 to 750 first-cohort repertoires was also used for the 120 or so validation repertoires, as a later analysis reported.

Only in-frame clones appear in the TCRdb table, and some are missing; sequencing was by immunoSEQ multiplex PCR. Of about 220,000 clones listed, around 80% are singletons. The donors were members of the validation cohort, which comprised 120 subjects and was separate from the first cohort of 666 subjects. The germline V gene encodes CDR1 SGHRS and CDR2 YFSETQ. V gave up 3 bases and J gave up 4 bases; unmatched junction bases: 2. This CDR3 contains 15 residues. Material: PBMCs. This receptor was taken from a woman aged 25-40 years in good health and CMV-seropositive. This chain links TRBV5-1 with TRBJ2-5; 14 nucleotides line up with TRBD2. The DNA for the CDR3 is TGCGCCAGCAGCTCGACTAGCGGGAGGGGAGAGACCCAGTACTTC. Amino acid sequence: CASSSTSGRGETQYF.